Here is one T cell receptor beta chain with its context. V was shortened by 4 bases and J by 1 base, with 10 bases between the two germline ends. The CDR3 sequence is 14 residues long. These data originate in a study of CD8 T cells in ankylosing spondylitis. Making use of molecular barcodes, quantitative 5'-RACE generated TCR beta libraries. TCRdb redid the calling of the 5' RACE reads with MiXCR, one entry per CDR3 protein. The profile shows 150,000 to 200,000 distinct CDR3 sequences, around 20% of them singletons. The receptor was derived from a male donor with ankylosing spondylitis or in good health (not recorded which). J is TRBJ1-1 and V is TRBV12-3 or TRBV12-4; D remains unclear. The sequenced material came from blood, either unsorted or a sorted T cell fraction (not recorded which). This CDR3 reads CASSWAFANTEAFF. For the CDR3, the DNA is TGTGCCAGCAGTTGGGCCTTCGCGAACACTGAAGCTTTCTTT.